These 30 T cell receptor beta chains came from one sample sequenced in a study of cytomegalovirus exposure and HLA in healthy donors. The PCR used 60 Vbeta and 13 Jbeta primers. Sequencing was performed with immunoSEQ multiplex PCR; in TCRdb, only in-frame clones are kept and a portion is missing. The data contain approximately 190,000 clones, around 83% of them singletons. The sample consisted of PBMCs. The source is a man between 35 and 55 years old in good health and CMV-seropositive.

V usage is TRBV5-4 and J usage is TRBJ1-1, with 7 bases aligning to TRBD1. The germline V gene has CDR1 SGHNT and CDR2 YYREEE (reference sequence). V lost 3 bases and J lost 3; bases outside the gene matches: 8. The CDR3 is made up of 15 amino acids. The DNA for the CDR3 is TGTGCCAGCAGCTCCCGACAGGGACGGGACACTGAAGCTTTCTTT. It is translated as CASSSRQGRDTEAFF.

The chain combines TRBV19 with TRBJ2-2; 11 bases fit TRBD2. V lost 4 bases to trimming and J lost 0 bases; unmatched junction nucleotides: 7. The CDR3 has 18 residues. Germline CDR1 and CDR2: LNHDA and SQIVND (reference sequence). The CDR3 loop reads CASSSGRLAGPNTGELFF. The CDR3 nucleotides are TGTGCCAGTAGTAGTGGAAGACTAGCGGGACCGAACACCGGGGAGCTGTTTTTT.

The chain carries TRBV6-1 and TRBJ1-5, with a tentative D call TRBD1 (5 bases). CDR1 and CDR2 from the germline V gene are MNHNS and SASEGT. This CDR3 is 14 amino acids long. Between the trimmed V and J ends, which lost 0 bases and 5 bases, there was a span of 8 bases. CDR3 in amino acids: CASSEAGGDQPQHF. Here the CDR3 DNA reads TGTGCCAGCAGTGAAGCGGGAGGGGATCAGCCCCAGCATTTT.

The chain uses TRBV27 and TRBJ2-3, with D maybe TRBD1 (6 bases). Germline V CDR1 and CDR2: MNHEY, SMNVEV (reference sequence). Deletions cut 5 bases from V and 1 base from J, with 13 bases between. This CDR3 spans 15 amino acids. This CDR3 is CASSMMGHRTDTQYF. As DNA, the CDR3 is TGTGCCAGCAGTATGATGGGACATCGCACAGATACGCAGTATTTT.

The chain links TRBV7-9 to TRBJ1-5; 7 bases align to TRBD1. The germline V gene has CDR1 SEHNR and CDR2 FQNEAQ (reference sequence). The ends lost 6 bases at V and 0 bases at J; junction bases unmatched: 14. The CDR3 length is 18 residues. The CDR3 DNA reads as TGTGCCAGCAGTCCGGGAGCCGGGACAGCCTATAGCAATCAGCCCCAGCATTTT. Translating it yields CASSPGAGTAYSNQPQHF.

CDR3 bases: TGTGCCAGCAGCCATCCGGGACAGGGAGTGAGGACGCAGTATTTT. It yields the protein CASSHPGQGVRTQYF. The J gene is TRBJ2-3, the V gene TRBV11-2; 9 nucleotides line up with TRBD1. The V gene's germline CDR1 is SGHAT and CDR2 FQNNGV. V dropped 5 bases and J dropped 9; count of bases not matched to a gene: 12. The CDR3 totals 15 residues.

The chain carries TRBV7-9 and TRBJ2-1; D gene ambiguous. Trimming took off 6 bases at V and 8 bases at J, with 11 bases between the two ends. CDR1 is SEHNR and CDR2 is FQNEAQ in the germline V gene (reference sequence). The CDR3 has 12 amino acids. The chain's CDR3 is CASRSFIDEQFF. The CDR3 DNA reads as TGTGCCAGCAGAAGCTTCATAGATGAGCAGTTCTTC. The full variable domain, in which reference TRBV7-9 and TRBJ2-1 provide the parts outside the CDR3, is DTGVSQNPRHKITKRGQNVTFRCDPISEHNRLYWYRQTLGQGPEFLTYFQNEAQLEKSRLLSDRFSAERPKGSFSTLEIQRTEQGDSAMYLCASRSFIDEQFFGPGTRLTVL.

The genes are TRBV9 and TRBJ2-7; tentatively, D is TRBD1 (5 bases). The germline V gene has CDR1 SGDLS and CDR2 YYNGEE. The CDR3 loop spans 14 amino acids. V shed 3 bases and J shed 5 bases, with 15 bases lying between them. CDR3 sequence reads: CASSAGLIKDEQYF. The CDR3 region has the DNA TGTGCCAGCAGCGCAGGGCTAATAAAGGACGAGCAGTACTTC.

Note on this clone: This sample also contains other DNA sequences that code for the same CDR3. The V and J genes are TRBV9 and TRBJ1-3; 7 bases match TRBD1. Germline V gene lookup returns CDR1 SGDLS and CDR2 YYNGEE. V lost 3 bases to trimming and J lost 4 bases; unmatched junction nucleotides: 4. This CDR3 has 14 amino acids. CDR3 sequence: CASSAGTAGNTIYF. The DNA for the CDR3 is TGTGCCAGCAGCGCCGGGACAGCGGGAAACACCATATATTTT.

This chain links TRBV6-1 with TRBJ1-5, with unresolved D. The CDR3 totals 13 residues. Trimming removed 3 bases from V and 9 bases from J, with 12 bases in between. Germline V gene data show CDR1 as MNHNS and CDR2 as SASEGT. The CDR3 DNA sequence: TGTGCCAGCAGTGAGGCCCGACCAGGGCCCCAGCATTTT. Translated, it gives CASSEARPGPQHF.

CDR3 DNA: TGTGCCAGCAGTTTATTTCATCCGGTCCCCCGGAGGCTCACTGAAGCTTTCTTT. Encoded protein: CASSLFHPVPRRLTEAFF. The chain carries TRBV27 and TRBJ1-1; D remains unclear. CDR1 is MNHEY, CDR2 SMNVEV, per germline (reference sequence). This CDR3 has 18 residues. V was shortened by 1 base and J by 4 bases, with 22 bases between the two germline ends.

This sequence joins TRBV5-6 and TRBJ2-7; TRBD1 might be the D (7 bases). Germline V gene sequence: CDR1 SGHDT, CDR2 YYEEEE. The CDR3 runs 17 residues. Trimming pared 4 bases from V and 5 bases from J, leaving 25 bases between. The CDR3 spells CASSRGTDPWGKNEQYF. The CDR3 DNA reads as TGTGCCAGCAGCCGGGGGACAGACCCATGGGGGAAAAACGAGCAGTACTTC.

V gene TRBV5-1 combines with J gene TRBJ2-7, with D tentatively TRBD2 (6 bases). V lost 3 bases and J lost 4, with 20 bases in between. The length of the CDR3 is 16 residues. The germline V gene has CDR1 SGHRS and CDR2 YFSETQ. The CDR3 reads CASSSGLRILSYEQYF. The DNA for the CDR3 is TGCGCCAGCAGCTCGGGACTTCGTATTTTGTCGTACGAGCAGTACTTC.

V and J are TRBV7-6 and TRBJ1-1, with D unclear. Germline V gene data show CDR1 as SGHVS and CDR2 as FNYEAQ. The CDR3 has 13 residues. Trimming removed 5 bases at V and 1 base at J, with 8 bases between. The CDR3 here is CASSKTENTEAFF. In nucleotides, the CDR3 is TGTGCCAGCAGCAAAACAGAGAACACTGAAGCTTTCTTT.

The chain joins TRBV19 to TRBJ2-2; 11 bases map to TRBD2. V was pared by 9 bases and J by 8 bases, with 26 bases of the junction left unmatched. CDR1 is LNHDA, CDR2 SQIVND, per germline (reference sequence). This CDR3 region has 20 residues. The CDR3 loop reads CASLPREGGRLAGRGGELFF. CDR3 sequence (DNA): TGTGCCAGCCTACCTCGAGAGGGGGGTCGACTAGCGGGGCGGGGAGGGGAGCTGTTTTTT.

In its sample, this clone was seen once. CDR3 region: CASSLGLGAHTIYF. As DNA, the CDR3 is TGTGCCAGCAGCTTAGGCCTTGGGGCTCACACCATATATTTT. This chain connects TRBV13 to TRBJ1-3; tentatively, D is TRBD1 (5 bases). The CDR3 consists of 14 residues. Germline V lookup: CDR1 PRHDT, CDR2 FYEKMQ (reference sequence). The V gene lost 0 bases and the J gene lost 8 bases, with 11 bases spanning the gap.

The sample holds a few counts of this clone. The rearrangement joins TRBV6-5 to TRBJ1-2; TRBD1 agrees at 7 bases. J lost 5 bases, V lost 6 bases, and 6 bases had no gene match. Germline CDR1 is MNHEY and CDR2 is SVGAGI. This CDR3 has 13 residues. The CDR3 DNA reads TGTGCCAGCAGACTTTCACAGGGGTATGGCTACACCTTC. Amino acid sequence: CASRLSQGYGYTF.

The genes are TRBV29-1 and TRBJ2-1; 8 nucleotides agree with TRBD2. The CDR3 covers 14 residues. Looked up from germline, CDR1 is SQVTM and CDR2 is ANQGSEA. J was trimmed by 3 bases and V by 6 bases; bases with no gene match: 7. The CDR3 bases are TGCAGCGTCTATACTAGCGGCCTCTACAATGAGCAGTTCTTC. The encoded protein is CSVYTSGLYNEQFF.

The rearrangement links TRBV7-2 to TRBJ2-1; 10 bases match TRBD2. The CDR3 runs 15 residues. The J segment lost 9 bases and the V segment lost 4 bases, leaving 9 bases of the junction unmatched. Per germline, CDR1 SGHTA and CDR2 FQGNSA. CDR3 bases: TGTGCCAGCAGCTCCTCTAGCGGGAGTGTAGGTGAGCAGTTCTTC. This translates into CASSSSSGSVGEQFF.

The CDR3 region is CASSLAPQGLSYEQYF. DNA for the CDR3: TGCGCCAGCAGCTTGGCCCCACAGGGGCTTAGCTACGAGCAGTACTTC. The chain combines TRBV5-1 with TRBJ2-7; 7 positions match TRBD1. Germline-derived CDR1 and CDR2 are SGHRS and YFSETQ. J was trimmed by 3 bases and V by 0 bases; bases with no gene match: 9. The CDR3 has 16 amino acids. The entire variable domain, with the rest obtained from reference TRBV5-1 and TRBJ2-7, is as follows: KAGVTQTPRYLIKTRGQQVTLSCSPISGHRSVSWYQQTPGQGLQFLFEYFSETQRNKGNFPGRFSGRQFSNSRSEMNVSTLELGDSALYLCASSLAPQGLSYEQYFGPGTRLTVT.

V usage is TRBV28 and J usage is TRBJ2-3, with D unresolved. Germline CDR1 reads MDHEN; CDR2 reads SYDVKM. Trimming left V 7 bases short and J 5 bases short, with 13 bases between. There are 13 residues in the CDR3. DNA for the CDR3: TGTGCCAGCACCTCTTTAGTCGTAGATACGCAGTATTTT. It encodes CASTSLVVDTQYF. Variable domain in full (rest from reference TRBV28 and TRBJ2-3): DVKVTQSSRYLVKRTGEKVFLECVQDMDHENMFWYRQDPGLGLRLIYFSYDVKMKEKGDIPEGYSVSREKKERFSLILESASTNQTSMYLCASTSLVVDTQYFGPGTRLTVL.

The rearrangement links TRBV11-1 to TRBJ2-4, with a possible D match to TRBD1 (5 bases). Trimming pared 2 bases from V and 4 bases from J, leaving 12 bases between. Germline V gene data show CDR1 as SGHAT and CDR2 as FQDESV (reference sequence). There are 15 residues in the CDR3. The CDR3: CASSLTTGFKNIQYF. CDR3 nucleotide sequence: TGTGCCAGCAGCTTAACTACAGGATTTAAAAACATTCAGTACTTC. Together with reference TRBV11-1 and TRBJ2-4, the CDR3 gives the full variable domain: EAEVAQSPRYKITEKSQAVAFWCDPISGHATLYWYRQILGQGPELLVQFQDESVVDDSQLPKDRFSAERLKGVDSTLKIQPAELGDSAMYLCASSLTTGFKNIQYFGAGTRLSVL.

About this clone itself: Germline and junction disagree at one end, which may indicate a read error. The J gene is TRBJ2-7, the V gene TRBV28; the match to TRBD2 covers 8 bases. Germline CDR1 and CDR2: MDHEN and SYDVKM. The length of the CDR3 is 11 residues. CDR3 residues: CASNGGGTSNF. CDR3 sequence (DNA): TGTGCCAGCAACGGGGGGGGGACCTCGAACTTC. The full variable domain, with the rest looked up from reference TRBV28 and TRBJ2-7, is DVKVTQSSRYLVKRTGEKVFLECVQDMDHENMFWYRQDPGLGLRLIYFSYDVKMKEKGDIPEGYSVSREKKERFSLILESASTNQTSMYLCASNGGGTSNFGPGTRLTVT.

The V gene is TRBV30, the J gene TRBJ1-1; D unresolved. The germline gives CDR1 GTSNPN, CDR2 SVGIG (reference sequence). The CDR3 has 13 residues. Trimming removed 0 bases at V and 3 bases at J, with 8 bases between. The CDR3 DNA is TGTGCCTGGAGTGTCTCGGGGTACACTGAAGCTTTCTTT. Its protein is CAWSVSGYTEAFF.

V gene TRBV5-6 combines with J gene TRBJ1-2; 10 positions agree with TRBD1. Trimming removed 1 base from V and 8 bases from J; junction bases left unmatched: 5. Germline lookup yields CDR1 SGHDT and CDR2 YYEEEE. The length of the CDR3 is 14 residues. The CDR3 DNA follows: TGTGCCAGCAGCTTGACCGGGACAGGGGAGGGCTACACCTTC. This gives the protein CASSLTGTGEGYTF.

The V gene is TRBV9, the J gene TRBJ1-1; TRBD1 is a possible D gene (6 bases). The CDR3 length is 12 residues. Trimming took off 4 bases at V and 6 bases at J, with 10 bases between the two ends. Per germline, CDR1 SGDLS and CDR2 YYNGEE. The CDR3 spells CASSFTGSEAFF. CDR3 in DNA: TGTGCCAGCAGCTTTACAGGGTCTGAAGCTTTCTTT.

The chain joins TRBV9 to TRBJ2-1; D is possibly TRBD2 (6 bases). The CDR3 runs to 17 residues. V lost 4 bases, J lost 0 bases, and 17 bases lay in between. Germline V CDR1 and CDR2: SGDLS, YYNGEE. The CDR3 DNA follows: TGTGCCAGCAGCCCCCGCGGGGACGAAACCTCCTACAATGAGCAGTTCTTC. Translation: CASSPRGDETSYNEQFF.

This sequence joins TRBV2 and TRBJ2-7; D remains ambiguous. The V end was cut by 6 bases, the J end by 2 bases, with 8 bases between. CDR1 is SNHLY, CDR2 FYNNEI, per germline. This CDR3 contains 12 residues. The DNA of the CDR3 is TGTGCCAGCAGCCATTCTACCTACGAGCAGTACTTC. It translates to CASSHSTYEQYF.

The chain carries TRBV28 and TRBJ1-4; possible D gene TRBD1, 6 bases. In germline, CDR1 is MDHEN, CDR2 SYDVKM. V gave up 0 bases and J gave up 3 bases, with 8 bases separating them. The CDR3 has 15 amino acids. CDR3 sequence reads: CASSLWGAPNEKLFF. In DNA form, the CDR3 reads TGTGCCAGCAGTTTATGGGGGGCGCCTAATGAAAAACTGTTTTTT.

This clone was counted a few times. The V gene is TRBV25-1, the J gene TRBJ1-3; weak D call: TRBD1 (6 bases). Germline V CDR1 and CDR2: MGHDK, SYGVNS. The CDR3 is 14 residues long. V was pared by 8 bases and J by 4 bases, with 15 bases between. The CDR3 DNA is TGTGCCAGCGTTGACGGGACATCCGGAAACACCATATATTTT. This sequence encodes CASVDGTSGNTIYF.